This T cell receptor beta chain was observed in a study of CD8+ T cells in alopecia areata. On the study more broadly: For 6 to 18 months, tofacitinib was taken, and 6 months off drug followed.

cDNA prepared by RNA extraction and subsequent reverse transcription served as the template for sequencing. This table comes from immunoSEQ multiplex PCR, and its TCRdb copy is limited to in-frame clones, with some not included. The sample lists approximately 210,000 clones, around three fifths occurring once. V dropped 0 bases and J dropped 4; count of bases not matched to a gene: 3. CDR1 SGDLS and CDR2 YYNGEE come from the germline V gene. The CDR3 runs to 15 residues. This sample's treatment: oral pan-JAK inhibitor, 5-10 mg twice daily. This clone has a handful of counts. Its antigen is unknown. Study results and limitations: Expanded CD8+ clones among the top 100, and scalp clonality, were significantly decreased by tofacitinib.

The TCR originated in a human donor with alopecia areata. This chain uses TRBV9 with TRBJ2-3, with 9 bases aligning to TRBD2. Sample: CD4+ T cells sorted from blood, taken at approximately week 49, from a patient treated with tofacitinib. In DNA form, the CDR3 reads TGTGCCAGCAGCGTAGGAACTAGCGGGTCAGATACGCAGTATTTT. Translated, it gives CASSVGTSGSDTQYF. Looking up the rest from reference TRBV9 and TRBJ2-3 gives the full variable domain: DSGVTQTPKHLITATGQRVTLRCSPRSGDLSVYWYQQSLDQGLQFLIQYYNGEERAKGNILERFSAQQFPDLHSELNLSSLELGDSALYFCASSVGTSGSDTQYFGPGTRLTVL.